This passage covers 6 T cell receptor beta chains from one sample sequenced in a study of brain T cells in children with intractable seizures. TCRdb keeps only in-frame clones here, not all; method: immunoSEQ multiplex PCR. This sample has about 80,000 clones, with approximately 89% found just once. The source material was peripheral blood, sampled at surgery. Receptor source: a girl between 2 and 10 years old with Rasmussen encephalitis and intractable seizures.

The chain couples TRBV29-1 to TRBJ2-1; no firm D call. The length of the CDR3 is 10 residues. Between the trimmed V and J ends, which lost 4 bases and 9 bases, there was a span of 7 bases. CDR1 and CDR2 (germline): SQVTM, ANQGSEA. The CDR3 region has the DNA TGCAGCGTTGGCGATTCTGAGCAGTTCTTC. This translates into CSVGDSEQFF.

The chain combines TRBV3-1 (or the pseudogene TRBV3-2) with TRBJ2-2; D is unclear. Trimming pared 2 bases from V and 3 bases from J, leaving 7 bases between. The CDR3 consists of 14 residues. Looked up from germline, CDR1 is LGHDT and CDR2 is YNNKEL (reference sequence). CDR3 bases: TGTGCCAGCAGCCAAAAAACGTACACCGGGGAGCTGTTTTTT. Translated, it gives CASSQKTYTGELFF.

This rearrangement joins TRBV9 to TRBJ1-5; 11 bases line up with TRBD1. The CDR3 contains 16 residues. J gave up 6 bases and V 3 bases, and 8 bases lay outside the gene matches. The germline V gene has CDR1 SGDLS and CDR2 YYNGEE. CDR3: CASSAGQGALGQPQHF. DNA of the CDR3: TGTGCCAGCAGCGCTGGACAGGGGGCATTGGGTCAGCCCCAGCATTTT.

The chain carries TRBV11-2 and TRBJ2-3; D is undetermined. The V end lost 0 bases, the J end lost 7 bases, and 8 bases lay between the germline ends. CDR1 is SGHAT and CDR2 is FQNNGV in the germline V gene. The CDR3 is made up of 13 amino acids. The CDR3 DNA reads TGTGCCAGCAGCTTAGATAGAGCGAATACGCAGTATTTT. Translating gives CASSLDRANTQYF.

This rearrangement joins TRBV29-1 to TRBJ2-1; 8 positions agree with TRBD2. From germline, CDR1 is SQVTM and CDR2 ANQGSEA. V lost 5 bases to trimming and J lost 11 bases; unmatched junction nucleotides: 5. The CDR3 has 11 amino acids. This chain's CDR3 is CSVYSGAQQFF. In DNA form, the CDR3 reads TGCAGCGTTTATAGCGGGGCACAGCAGTTCTTC.

The gene calls are TRBV6-6 and TRBJ2-3; D is perhaps TRBD1 or TRBD2 (5 bases each). CDR3 length: 15 amino acids. V was trimmed by 1 base and J by 6 bases, leaving 14 bases between them. Germline V gives CDR1 MNHNY, CDR2 SVGAGI (reference sequence). The DNA of the CDR3 is TGTGCCAGCAGTTACTTGGGGACGATGAAGGATACGCAGTATTTT. Translation gives CASSYLGTMKDTQYF.